The present TCR beta chain was sequenced within a study of T cells in Graves' hyperthyroidism and ophthalmopathy. Aged 18 to 65, the patients had hyperthyroidism that was newly diagnosed and had lasted under 2 months. On the basis of clinical symptoms, serum thyroxine and TRAb, thyroid ultrasound and orbital computed tomography, diagnoses were made. Overall study findings and caveats: Most thyroid clonotypes with frequency above 0.001 were detected in blood.

Amplification of TCR beta CDR3 regions was performed using RNA transcripts as template. The HTBI set primed first-round TCR CDR3 RT-PCR. A single record per CDR3 protein comes from TCRdb applying MiXCR to the multiplex PCR reads. Among roughly 380,000 distinct CDR3 sequences listed, roughly 14% were seen once. This CDR3 has 15 residues. From germline, CDR1 is SNHLY and CDR2 FYNNEI. V dropped 8 bases and J dropped 6; count of bases not matched to a gene: 12. In regard to this clonotype: What it recognizes is unknown.

The sequenced sample was blood. The V gene is TRBV2, the J gene TRBJ1-2; TRBD1 matches 10 bases. The clonotype originates from a woman aged 55-75 years with Graves' hyperthyroidism. The CDR3 bases are TGTGCCAGCCTACCCGAGCGGGACAGGGGTCATGGCTACACCTTC. Amino acid sequence: CASLPERDRGHGYTF.